This T cell receptor beta chain was recorded in a study of blood T cell repertoires in COVID-19. In the authors' methods: Reference gene primer amplification gave nucleated cell count estimates. Produced via immunoSEQ multiplex PCR; TCRdb's table is partial and in-frame only. Clone size and the V and J calls come from that table; the DNA yielded D and trimming. The table lists under 300,000 clones, 86% of them singletons. Input material: peripheral blood. The receptor comes from a man aged 80 or over with acute or convalescent COVID-19.

The CDR3 is CATSREGRGAYEQYF. For the CDR3, the DNA is TGTGCCACCAGCAGAGAGGGCAGGGGGGCGTACGAGCAGTACTTC. This rearrangement joins TRBV15 to TRBJ2-7; TRBD1 is a possible D gene (7 bases). With 0 bases removed from V and 4 bases from J, the gap between germline ends came to 13 bases. The length of the CDR3 is 15 residues. From germline, CDR1 is LNHNV and CDR2 YYDKDF (reference sequence).